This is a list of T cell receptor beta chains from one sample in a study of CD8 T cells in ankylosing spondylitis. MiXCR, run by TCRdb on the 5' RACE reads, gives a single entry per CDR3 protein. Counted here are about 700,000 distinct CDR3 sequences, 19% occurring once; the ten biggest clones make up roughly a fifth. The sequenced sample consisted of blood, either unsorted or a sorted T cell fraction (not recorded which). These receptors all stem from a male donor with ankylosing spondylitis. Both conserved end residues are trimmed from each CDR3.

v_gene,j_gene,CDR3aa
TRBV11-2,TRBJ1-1,ASSLDVRGFTEAF
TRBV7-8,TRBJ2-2,ASSLSTSGNTGELF
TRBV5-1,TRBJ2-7,ASSLMGQANYEQY
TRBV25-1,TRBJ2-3,ASSAASSGSTDTQY
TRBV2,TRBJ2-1,ASSSGLAGGQGGNEQF
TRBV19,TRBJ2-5,ASRPRDRVRETQY
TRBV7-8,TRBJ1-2,ASSLEGTGWGSYGYT
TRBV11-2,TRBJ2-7,ASSLDTASGGIYEQY
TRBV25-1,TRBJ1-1,ASKFEAEAF
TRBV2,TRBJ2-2,ASSAWGTNTGELF
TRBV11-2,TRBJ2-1,ASSLPPLTDNEQF
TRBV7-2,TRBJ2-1,ASTDRAGEQF
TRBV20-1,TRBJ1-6,SARPGGQGESPLH
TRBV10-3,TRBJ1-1,AISESRAPMNTEAF
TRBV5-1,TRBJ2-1,ASSLAVQGGNEQF
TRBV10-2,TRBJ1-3,ASSKTIQGTGAGNTIY
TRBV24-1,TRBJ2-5,ATSDRDRGKETQY
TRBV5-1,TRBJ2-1,ASSLVLGGYNEQF
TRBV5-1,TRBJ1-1,ASSLVDSMNTEAF
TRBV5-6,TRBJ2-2,ASSSMGQGSNTGELF
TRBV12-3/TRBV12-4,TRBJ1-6,ASSPTHGLSPLH
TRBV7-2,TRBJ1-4,ASSYGQGEEKLF
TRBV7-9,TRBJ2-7,ASSTQGWEQY
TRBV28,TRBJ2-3,ASSRSLGLAGATDTQY
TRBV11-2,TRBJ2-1,ASSSGDSSYNEQF
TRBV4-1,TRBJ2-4,ASSQDLATLNIQY
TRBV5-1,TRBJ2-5,ASSLARGETQY
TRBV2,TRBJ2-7,ASSALPQAYEQY
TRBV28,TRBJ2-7,ASSSTGTGDYEQY
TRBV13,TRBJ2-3,ASSFRLAGAEDTQY
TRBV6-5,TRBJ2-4,ASSSLLGGLAKNIQY
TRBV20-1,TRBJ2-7,SAVRQVPGEQY
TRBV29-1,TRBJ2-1,SVDLAGVDEQF
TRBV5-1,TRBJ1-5,ASSLEGAGNQPQH
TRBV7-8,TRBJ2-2,ASSFRGLAAGELF
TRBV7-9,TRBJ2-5,ASRQTSGPQETQY
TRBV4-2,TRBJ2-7,ASSQDQREGHEQY
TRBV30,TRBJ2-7,AWRTRIDEQY
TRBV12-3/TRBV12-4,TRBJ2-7,ASSLGYWSYEQY
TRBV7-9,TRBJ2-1,ASSSQYNEQF
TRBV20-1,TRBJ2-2,SASEAGDTTGELF
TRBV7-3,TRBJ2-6,ASSLKGQSRSGANVLT
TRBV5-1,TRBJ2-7,ASRLDLYGEQY
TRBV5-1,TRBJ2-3,ASSLGGQTSDTQY
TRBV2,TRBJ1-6,ASSETSSYNSPLH
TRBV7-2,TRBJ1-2,ASSSQGTYGYT
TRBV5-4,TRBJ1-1,ASSLTGFRKNTEAF
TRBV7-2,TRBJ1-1,ASSTQGTANTEAF
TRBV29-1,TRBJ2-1,SVTRGVAGDIYPYNEQF
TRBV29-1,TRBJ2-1,SVESVNSYNEQF
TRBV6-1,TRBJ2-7,AKWTGEGYEQY
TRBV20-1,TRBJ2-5,SAKGPGSGERETQY
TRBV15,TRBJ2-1,ATSGGTSGYNEQF